These 3 T cell receptor beta chains were sequenced from one sample in a study of T cell repertoires and Cas9 in healthy adults. Sequencing was performed with immunoSEQ multiplex PCR; in TCRdb, only in-frame clones are kept and a portion is missing. The sample shows approximately 23,000 clones, about 90% of them seen only once. Specimen: CD4+ effector T cells (CD127+, CD25-, CD137-, CD154-) from PBMCs; culture status not recorded. The source is a human donor in good health.

CDR3 sequence reads: CASSSRSDRGPDTQYF. CDR3 in DNA: TGTGCCAGCAGTTCGCGATCGGACAGGGGCCCAGATACGCAGTATTTT. The chain links TRBV27 to TRBJ2-3; 9 nucleotides match TRBD1. J lost 4 bases, V lost 4 bases, and 9 bases had no gene match. CDR1 and CDR2 (germline): MNHEY, SMNVEV (reference sequence). The CDR3 is 16 residues long.

This rearrangement joins TRBV10-2 to TRBJ1-5, with 7 bases lining up with TRBD1. Germline V gene data show CDR1 as WSHSY and CDR2 as SAAADI. There are 16 residues in the CDR3. J was trimmed by 0 bases and V by 6 bases; bases with no gene match: 8. CDR3 protein: CASSRNGQVSNQPQHF. For the CDR3, the DNA is TGCGCCAGCAGCAGAAATGGACAGGTTAGCAATCAGCCCCAGCATTTT.

J is TRBJ2-1 and V is TRBV6-1; D is ambiguous. Trimming removed 3 bases at V and 0 bases at J, with 12 bases between. CDR3 size: 16 residues. Germline CDR1 reads MNHNS; CDR2 reads SASEGT. Here the CDR3 DNA reads TGTGCCAGCAGTGAGCCGACCCATAGCTCCTACAATGAGCAGTTCTTC. Amino acid sequence: CASSEPTHSSYNEQFF.